Below are 13 T cell receptor beta chains sequenced from a single sample in a study of human T cells and chemical hapten exposure. Noted time point: patch test 2, 6 weeks after DPC sensitization. The sample's treatment: therapeutic diphenylcyclopropenone sensitization with weekly scalp DPC. TCRdb independently ran MiXCR on the RACE reads; one entry per CDR3 protein. Of about 100,000 distinct CDR3 sequences in the sample, about an eighth were seen once. The specimen comprised whole blood, sampled in connection with sensitization to the hapten diphenylcyclopropenone (DPC). All receptors come from a woman aged 40 to 50 with alopecia areata. Some clones in this sample may be carry-over from other donors' samples.

This chain joins TRBV7-2 and TRBJ1-1, with D perhaps matching TRBD1 (5 bases). The CDR3 contains 11 residues. Per the germline V gene, CDR1 is SGHTA and CDR2 is FQGNSA. Deletions cut 7 bases from V and 8 bases from J, with 11 bases between. The CDR3 loop is CASTAQDEAFF. The CDR3, as DNA: TGTGCCAGCACTGCACAGGACGAAGCTTTCTTT. Looking up the rest from reference TRBV7-2 and TRBJ1-1 gives the full variable domain: GAGVSQSPSNKVTEKGKDVELRCDPISGHTALYWYRQSLGQGLEFLIYFQGNSAPDKSGLPSDRFSAERTGGSVSTLTIQRTQQEDSAVYLCASTAQDEAFFGQGTRLTVV.

The chain combines TRBV21-1 with TRBJ2-5; the table's D call, TRBD1, was not checked against the DNA. TRBV21-1 is deemed a pseudogene. The CDR3 length is 16 residues. This chain's CDR3 is CASSEAGRDGYETQYF. For the CDR3, the DNA is TGTGCCAGCAGCGAGGCCGGGAGAGATGGGTATGAGACCCAGTACTTC.

This chain joins TRBV12-3 or TRBV12-4 and TRBJ1-2; 8 positions agree with TRBD1. CDR3 size: 16 residues. The trim removed 6 bases at V and 1 base at J, leaving 10 bases unmatched. DNA for the CDR3: TGTGCCAGCAGCCCCGGGACAGGAGAGGTTAACTATGGCTACACCTTC. This gives the protein CASSPGTGEVNYGYTF.

The chain joins TRBV29-1 to TRBJ1-1, with no clear D. Germline V gene sequence: CDR1 SQVTM, CDR2 ANQGSEA. Trimming removed 5 bases from V and 3 bases from J, with 13 bases in between. This CDR3 is 13 amino acids long. CDR3 in amino acids: CSVLTGGDTEAFF. The DNA for the CDR3 is TGCAGCGTTCTCACGGGAGGAGACACTGAAGCTTTCTTT. The whole variable domain, remainder taken from reference TRBV29-1 and TRBJ1-1, is SAVISQKPSRDICQRGTSLTIQCQVDSQVTMMFWYRQQPGQSLTLIATANQGSEATYESGFVIDKFPISRPNLTFSTLTVSNMSPEDSSIYLCSVLTGGDTEAFFGQGTRLTVV.

The count of this clonotype is one. V gene TRBV12-3 or TRBV12-4 combines with J gene TRBJ1-2, with TRBD1 identical over 8 bases. With V trimmed by 6 bases and J by 12 bases, 6 bases remained unmatched. The CDR3 length is 11 residues. The CDR3 here is CASSQGQADTF. As DNA, the CDR3 is TGTGCCAGCAGCCAGGGACAGGCGGACACCTTC.

This clonotype was counted ten times or more. The chain is built from TRBV29-1 and TRBJ2-3, with D tentatively TRBD2 (6 bases). V gave up 4 bases and J gave up 10 bases, with 15 bases separating them. The CDR3 covers 12 residues. Germline values: CDR1 SQVTM, CDR2 ANQGSEA. CDR3 sequence reads: CSVVLGGSPQYF. The CDR3 DNA sequence: TGCAGCGTTGTCCTCGGGGGAAGCCCGCAGTATTTT.

This clonotype was seen ten or more times. The gene calls are TRBV28 and TRBJ2-7; D gene ambiguous. V gave up 4 bases and J gave up 0 bases, with 10 bases separating them. Per the germline V gene, CDR1 is MDHEN and CDR2 is SYDVKM. This CDR3 contains 14 residues. The CDR3 spells CASSSYSSSYEQYF. CDR3 coding DNA: TGTGCCAGCAGTTCGTATTCGAGCTCCTACGAGCAGTACTTC.

This chain connects TRBV7-2 to TRBJ2-1; TRBD2 is a possible D gene (5 bases). In germline, CDR1 is SGHTA, CDR2 FQGNSA. This CDR3 region has 15 residues. With 4 bases removed from V and 5 bases from J, the gap between germline ends came to 15 bases. CDR3 DNA sequence: TGTGCCAGCAGCTGGAGGACCGGCGGTAACAATGAGCAGTTCTTC. This sequence encodes CASSWRTGGNNEQFF.

This clonotype was counted between two and nine times. This chain uses TRBV30 with TRBJ1-5; D uncertain. CDR3 length: 14 amino acids. Germline CDR1 and CDR2: GTSNPN and SVGIG (reference sequence). Trimming removed 0 bases at V and 2 bases at J, with 8 bases between. The CDR3 nucleotides are TGTGCCTGGAGTGTACCACGGGGCAATCAGCCCCAGCATTTT. Protein sequence: CAWSVPRGNQPQHF.

Only a few counts were recorded for this clonotype. The chain combines TRBV6-5 with TRBJ1-2, with 10 positions matching TRBD1. CDR3 length: 15 residues. With 2 bases clipped from V and 1 base from J, the junction kept 1 base outside the gene matches. CDR1 and CDR2 from the germline V gene are MNHEY and SVGAGI. CDR3 DNA sequence: TGTGCCAGCAGTTACCGGACAGGGGGTAACTATGGCTACACCTTC. Translating gives CASSYRTGGNYGYTF.

This clonotype came up many times. The chain is built from TRBV4-3 and TRBJ1-2; TRBD1 is a possible D gene (6 bases). Trimming shortened V by 4 bases and J by 6 bases, and 12 bases separated the two germline ends. The CDR3 is 13 amino acids. Germline lookup yields CDR1 LGHNA and CDR2 YSLEER. CDR3 protein: CASSRTGIDGYTF. In DNA, the CDR3 is TGCGCCAGCAGCCGAACAGGGATAGATGGCTACACCTTC.

The table lists this clonotype with a few counts. V and J are TRBV7-9 and TRBJ1-1; a weak D match, TRBD1 (5 bases). V lost 2 bases and J 7 bases, leaving 8 bases between the germline ends. Germline lookup yields CDR1 SEHNR and CDR2 FQNEAQ (reference sequence). This CDR3 region has 12 residues. CDR3 sequence: CASSLRDVEAFF. In DNA form, the CDR3 reads TGTGCCAGCAGCTTACGGGACGTTGAAGCTTTCTTT.

This clonotype was recorded at least ten times. The chain is built from TRBV7-6 and TRBJ2-2; D gene uncertain. Trimming removed 0 bases at V and 5 bases at J, with 13 bases between. The CDR3 length is 16 residues. Germline V gives CDR1 SGHVS, CDR2 FNYEAQ. CDR3 in amino acids: CASSLAGGFPTGELFF. The CDR3 nucleotides read TGTGCCAGCAGCTTAGCAGGCGGCTTCCCAACCGGGGAGCTGTTTTTT.